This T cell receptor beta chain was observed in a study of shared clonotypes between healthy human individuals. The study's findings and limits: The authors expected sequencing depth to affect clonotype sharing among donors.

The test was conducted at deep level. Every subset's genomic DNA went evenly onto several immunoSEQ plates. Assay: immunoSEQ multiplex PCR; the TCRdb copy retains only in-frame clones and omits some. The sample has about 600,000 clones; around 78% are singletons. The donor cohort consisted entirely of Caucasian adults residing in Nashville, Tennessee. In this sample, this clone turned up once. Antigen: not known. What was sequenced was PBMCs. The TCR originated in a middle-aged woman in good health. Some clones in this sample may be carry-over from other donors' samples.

Here the CDR3 DNA reads TGCGCCAGCAGCAATCTAGCGGGAGGCCCCTACAATGAGCAGTTCTTC. Translation gives CASSNLAGGPYNEQFF. The chain couples TRBV5-1 to TRBJ2-1, with TRBD2 matching 11 bases. This CDR3 spans 16 amino acids. V lost 4 bases and J lost 2; bases outside the gene matches: 5. Germline V lookup: CDR1 SGHRS, CDR2 YFSETQ. The variable domain in full, completed from reference TRBV5-1 and TRBJ2-1, reads KAGVTQTPRYLIKTRGQQVTLSCSPISGHRSVSWYQQTPGQGLQFLFEYFSETQRNKGNFPGRFSGRQFSNSRSEMNVSTLELGDSALYLCASSNLAGGPYNEQFFGPGTRLTVL.